These 25 T cell receptor beta chains came from one sample sequenced in a study of CXCR3-negative and CXCR3-positive naive CD8 T cells. Libraries were UMI-labeled 5' RACE TRB cDNA. TCRdb reprocessed the 5' RACE reads and reports one entry per CDR3 protein, with no DNA. The sample includes 150,000 or so distinct CDR3 sequences. Sequencing was performed on naive CXCR3- CD8+ T cells from blood. Subset meaning: CD45RO-CCR7+CD27+CD95- naive CD8+ T cells lacking CXCR3 (TNR3-). These receptors all stem from a human donor in good health. Some clones in this sample may be carry-over from other donors' samples.

This chain connects TRBV29-1 to TRBJ2-2. Looked up from germline, CDR1 is SQVTM and CDR2 is ANQGSEA. CDR3 size: 11 residues. The CDR3 loop is CSVLRTGELFF.

The chain uses TRBV15 and TRBJ2-7. The CDR3 length is 13 residues. Germline CDR1 reads LNHNV; CDR2 reads YYDKDF (reference sequence). CDR3 sequence reads: CATSKDRTYEQYF.

This chain connects TRBV5-1 to TRBJ2-2. Germline CDR1 and CDR2: SGHRS and YFSETQ. The CDR3 sequence is 12 residues long. CDR3 sequence: CASEPNTGELFF.

The rearrangement links TRBV13 to TRBJ2-7; TCRdb's assignment of TRBD1 cannot be checked, as there is no DNA. Germline V gene data show CDR1 as PRHDT and CDR2 as FYEKMQ (reference sequence). The CDR3 has 15 residues. CDR3 amino acids: CASSVGQGAGYEQYF.

The J gene is TRBJ1-2, the V gene TRBV29-1; there is no DNA to check the TCRdb D call of TRBD1. This CDR3 spans 11 amino acids. The V gene's germline CDR1 is SQVTM and CDR2 ANQGSEA. The CDR3 protein is CSVPTANGYTF.

The chain employs TRBV29-1 and TRBJ2-1; TCRdb outputs TRBD2, but without DNA this stays unchecked. The CDR3 is 14 amino acids. The V gene's germline CDR1 is SQVTM and CDR2 ANQGSEA. The CDR3 here is CSVPARVEWNEQFF.

The chain has TRBV6-5 and TRBJ2-5; the TCRdb call, TRBD2, lacks DNA for checking. There are 16 residues in the CDR3. Germline V gives CDR1 MNHEY, CDR2 SVGAGI. The CDR3 spells CASSLGTSGGEETQYF.

The chain combines TRBV5-1 with TRBJ2-3; TCRdb gives TRBD2 as the D gene, but with no DNA this cannot be confirmed. Germline CDR1 is SGHRS and CDR2 is YFSETQ. The CDR3 consists of 16 residues. The CDR3 protein is CASSLALAGVIDTQYF.

J is TRBJ1-2 and V is TRBV10-3; TCRdb calls TRBD1, which cannot be checked without DNA. Germline V gene lookup returns CDR1 ENHRY and CDR2 SYGVKD. CDR3 length: 13 amino acids. CDR3 sequence reads: CAIRQDRDGGYTF.

The chain couples TRBV12-3 or TRBV12-4 to TRBJ2-7. The CDR3 has 13 residues. CDR3 region: CASSEETSYEQYF.

The V and J genes are TRBV7-9 and TRBJ1-1; there is no DNA to check the TCRdb D call of TRBD1. Germline V gene sequence: CDR1 SEHNR, CDR2 FQNEAQ (reference sequence). This CDR3 region has 14 residues. The CDR3 loop reads CASSERQGGTEAFF.

The chain combines TRBV7-6 with TRBJ2-7; TCRdb gives TRBD1 as the D gene, but with no DNA this cannot be confirmed. Germline V lookup: CDR1 SGHVS, CDR2 FNYEAQ. The length of the CDR3 is 15 residues. The CDR3 is CASSLGTGGEGEQYF.

The J gene is TRBJ2-2, the V gene TRBV7-2. CDR1 and CDR2 from the germline V gene are SGHTA and FQGNSA. There are 14 residues in the CDR3. CDR3 residues: CASSLDGFTGELFF.

The V call is TRBV6-5, the J call TRBJ2-7; lacking DNA, the TRBD1 call made by TCRdb goes unchecked. Germline assignment: CDR1 MNHEY and CDR2 SVGAGI. The CDR3 is made up of 15 amino acids. The CDR3 loop reads CASSDRGASSYEQYF.

This sequence joins TRBV12-3 or TRBV12-4 and TRBJ2-6. CDR3 length: 16 residues. CDR3 region: CASRAPGGAGANVLTF.

This rearrangement joins TRBV29-1 to TRBJ1-2. This CDR3 is built from 14 residues. In germline, CDR1 is SQVTM, CDR2 ANQGSEA. The CDR3 loop reads CSVEVGQLPMGYTF.

The rearrangement links TRBV28 to TRBJ1-1. The CDR3 runs 13 residues. CDR1 is MDHEN, CDR2 SYDVKM, per germline. The CDR3 loop is CASSFGLNTEAFF.

The rearrangement uses TRBV18 and TRBJ2-7; with no DNA, the TCRdb D assignment of TRBD1 cannot be verified. CDR1 is KGHSH, CDR2 LQKENI, per germline. The CDR3 is made up of 14 amino acids. The CDR3 loop reads CASSIVGQDYEQYF.

The chain has TRBV6-5 and TRBJ2-2; TCRdb calls TRBD1, which cannot be checked without DNA. This CDR3 region has 15 residues. The germline CDR1 and CDR2 sequences are MNHEY and SVGAGI. The CDR3 loop is CASSVQGLNTGELFF.

The genes are TRBV27 and TRBJ1-1; TCRdb gives TRBD1 as the D gene, but with no DNA this cannot be confirmed. Germline V gives CDR1 MNHEY, CDR2 SMNVEV (reference sequence). This CDR3 is built from 14 residues. The CDR3: CASSSTGGATEAFF.

The chain recombines TRBV7-9 with TRBJ2-5; TCRdb gives TRBD1 as the D gene, but with no DNA this cannot be confirmed. This CDR3 is 15 amino acids long. The germline V gene encodes CDR1 SEHNR and CDR2 FQNEAQ (reference sequence). The CDR3 is CASSSGTELQETQYF. Complete variable domain (other parts from reference TRBV7-9 and TRBJ2-5): DTGVSQNPRHKITKRGQNVTFRCDPISEHNRLYWYRQTLGQGPEFLTYFQNEAQLEKSRLLSDRFSAERPKGSFSTLEIQRTEQGDSAMYLCASSSGTELQETQYFGPGTRLLVL.

The rearrangement uses TRBV5-1 and TRBJ1-1; TCRdb's D call, TRBD1, is unchecked because there is no DNA. This CDR3 has 14 amino acids. Germline V gene data show CDR1 as SGHRS and CDR2 as YFSETQ. The CDR3 here is CASSTTGGAAEAFF. Combining the CDR3 with reference TRBV5-1 and TRBJ1-1 gives the whole variable domain KAGVTQTPRYLIKTRGQQVTLSCSPISGHRSVSWYQQTPGQGLQFLFEYFSETQRNKGNFPGRFSGRQFSNSRSEMNVSTLELGDSALYLCASSTTGGAAEAFFGQGTRLTVV.

The V gene is TRBV5-6, the J gene TRBJ2-1; TCRdb returns TRBD2, unconfirmable since there is no DNA. The CDR3 runs to 16 residues. Germline V CDR1 and CDR2: SGHDT, YYEEEE. The CDR3: CASSLITAGEVNEQFF.

J is TRBJ2-3 and V is TRBV29-1; TCRdb names TRBD1, which stays unverified in the absence of DNA. CDR1 is SQVTM and CDR2 is ANQGSEA in the germline V gene. The length of the CDR3 is 14 residues. CDR3 region: CSAPRTGRTDTQYF.

CDR3 sequence: CAWSSGRAYEQYF. V and J are TRBV30 and TRBJ2-7; TCRdb's D call of TRBD2 is untestable without DNA. CDR3 length: 13 amino acids. Germline lookup yields CDR1 GTSNPN and CDR2 SVGIG (reference sequence).